The T cell receptor (beta chain) under discussion was sequenced for a study of breast tumors, draining lymph nodes, adjacent tissues. Samples came from axillary lymph nodes draining the breast cancer. A single record per CDR3 protein comes from TCRdb applying MiXCR to the multiplex PCR reads. The repertoire holds about 100,000 distinct CDR3 sequences, around 20% seen once, with roughly 1.2% in the top ten. The CDR3 runs to 12 residues. For this clonotype: Its antigen is unidentified. Possible read error: a much larger clone is one base away.

Whole-study results and caveats: That most tumor T cells come from lymph nodes remained unproven. Compared with basal-like, luminal-like tumors shared significantly more repertoire with nontumor tissue. Compared with lymph nodes, tumors were less diverse; compared with nontumor tissue, more.

The V gene is TRBV12-3 or TRBV12-4, the J gene TRBJ2-7; no clear D gene. The sample taken for sequencing was axillary lymph node tissue. The sequence came from a female donor with breast cancer. Some clones in this sample may be carry-over from other donors' samples. The CDR3 here is CASGLDIREQYF. The CDR3 DNA sequence: TGTGCCAGCGGTTTAGATATAAGGGAGCAGTACTTC.